This T cell receptor beta chain was captured in a study of post-analysis software for immune sequencing data. Study-wide findings and caveats: A handful of TRBV segments occurring more often in patients than controls included TRBV5-6, TRBV5-1 and TRBV20-1.

Comment on this clonotype: The antigen is unknown.

CDR1 and CDR2 from the germline V gene are SGHTS and YDEGEE. The CDR3 covers 16 residues. With 0 bases clipped from V and 2 bases from J, the junction kept 8 bases outside the gene matches. Prepared libraries of TCR beta cDNA carried unique molecular identifiers. TCRdb ran MiXCR on the PCR reads and lists one entry per CDR3 protein. The repertoire consists of fewer than 900,000 distinct CDR3 sequences, with about 43% occurring once and the leading ten covering approximately 5%. The source material was blood. V usage is TRBV5-8 and J usage is TRBJ2-7, with 7 bases identical to TRBD1. The source of this sequence is a girl aged 5-17 years with multiple sclerosis. Here the CDR3 reads CASSLVRDSDTYEQYF. Written as DNA, the CDR3 is TGTGCCAGCAGCTTGGTTCGGGACAGCGATACCTACGAGCAGTACTTC.